This is a list of T cell receptor beta chains from one sample in a study of cytomegalovirus exposure and HLA in healthy donors. Libraries were prepared by immunoSEQ multiplex PCR; TCRdb keeps only in-frame clonotypes and omits some of them. The sample includes approximately 76,000 clones, 60% to 75% of them seen just once. Sequencing was performed on PBMCs. These TCRs come from a woman in her 40s in good health and CMV-seropositive. Each CDR3 is given without its conserved first and last residue.

J gene | V gene | CDR3 protein
TRBJ2-5 | TRBV7-8 | ASGRSGETQY
TRBJ2-3 | TRBV6-5 | ASSPPGADTQY
TRBJ2-1 | TRBV19 | ASSSTRGNEQF
TRBJ1-2 | TRBV28 | ASSPPAGTGVYGYT
TRBJ1-5 | TRBV9 | ASSVGQGGGQPQH
TRBJ2-5 | TRBV19 | ASSNPGRQETQY
TRBJ2-7 | TRBV11-2 | ASSVPGLAGVYEQY
TRBJ1-4 | TRBV5-4 | ASSSTGMGEKLF
TRBJ1-1 | TRBV7-2 | ASSPNSLPGVIQITEAF
TRBJ2-7 | TRBV30 | AWIKLTPGGPTIVYEQY
TRBJ1-3 | TRBV7-6 | ASSPRGHTSGNTIY
TRBJ2-2 | TRBV5-6 | ASSLPWDRPGELF
TRBJ2-1 | TRBV27 | ASRIALGASSYNEQF
TRBJ2-7 | TRBV23-1 | ASSQSDPRTVYSYEQY
TRBJ1-1 | TRBV10-3 | AIRVQGNTEAF
TRBJ1-3 | TRBV28 | ASSARGTVQNTIY
TRBJ2-2 | TRBV2 | ASSRQNTGELF
TRBJ1-1 | TRBV5-6 | ASNLIRDMTEAF
TRBJ1-2 | TRBV27 | ASSAGRGSYGYT
TRBJ1-5 | TRBV10-3 | AIRGHLSNQPQH
TRBJ1-2 | TRBV10-1 | ASSGGGPKGYGYT
TRBJ1-2 | TRBV2 | ASPTGTSPNYGYT
TRBJ1-2 | TRBV25-1 | ASSEGEGRSYT
TRBJ1-6 | TRBV2 | ASSDVQGSPLH
TRBJ2-7 | TRBV4-1 | ASSQDRSAYEQY
TRBJ2-2 | TRBV19 | ASSIDWSAASRSGELF
TRBJ2-1 | TRBV6-5 | ASSSKTEMEQF
TRBJ1-1 | TRBV15 | ATSRDLGKEAF
TRBJ2-1 | TRBV6-5 | ASSWDRGGNNEQF
TRBJ1-5 | TRBV5-4 | ASSYPGQPQH
TRBJ2-7 | TRBV14 | ASSHGQGSYEQY
TRBJ1-1 | TRBV5-1 | ASLDRDSMNTEAF
TRBJ1-5 | TRBV6-5 | ASRSRTGFNQPQH
TRBJ2-3 | TRBV5-6 | ASSVAGAGTDTQY
TRBJ1-1 | TRBV6-6 | ATREGAAF
TRBJ2-7 | TRBV7-2 | ASSPSGTQFYEQY
TRBJ2-7 | TRBV13 | ASSLGGISYEQY
TRBJ2-3 | TRBV5-1 | ASSLGSTTSTDTQY
TRBJ2-7 | TRBV2 | ASSEPYEQY
TRBJ1-3 | TRBV6-6 | ASKTGISEEGNTIY
TRBJ1-1 | TRBV6-1 | ASSEPRVNTEAF
TRBJ2-5 | TRBV5-1 | ASSSKETQY
TRBJ1-1 | TRBV6-1 | ASSEWEGQAGTEAF